These 20 T cell receptor beta chains share one sample of origin, sequenced in a study of blood T cell repertoires in COVID-19. The assay was immunoSEQ multiplex PCR, and TCRdb's table has in-frame clones only and misses some. The profile shows roughly 200,000 clones, around 86% of them singletons. Sequencing was carried out using PBMCs or T cells enriched from blood (not recorded which). All receptors derive from a man aged 40-50 years with acute COVID-19.

The chain combines TRBV11-2 with TRBJ1-1, with D perhaps matching TRBD1 (5 bases). CDR1 is SGHAT, CDR2 FQNNGV, per germline. V lost 5 bases and J lost 6, with 13 bases in between. The CDR3 loop spans 13 amino acids. The CDR3 DNA is TGTGCCAGCAGCCCGCCCCCAGGGTCTGAAGCTTTCTTT. It is translated as CASSPPPGSEAFF.

This clone was recorded at least ten times. V usage is TRBV7-3 and J usage is TRBJ2-3; 7 positions match TRBD1. This CDR3 region has 14 residues. The ends lost 5 bases at V and 2 bases at J; junction bases unmatched: 4. CDR1 is SGHTA, CDR2 FQGTGA, per germline. CDR3 protein: CASSQGQPTDTQYF. The DNA for the CDR3 is TGTGCCAGCAGCCAGGGACAGCCCACAGATACGCAGTATTTT.

The rearrangement links TRBV10-3 to TRBJ2-7; TRBD2 is a possible D gene (5 bases). Germline CDR1 reads ENHRY; CDR2 reads SYGVKD. V was pared by 0 bases and J by 3 bases, with 12 bases between. The CDR3 extends over 15 amino acids. The CDR3 spells CAISESPSLVYEQYF. The CDR3 DNA follows: TGTGCCATCAGTGAGTCGCCTAGCTTGGTCTACGAGCAGTACTTC.

The chain is built from TRBV19 and TRBJ2-3, with a weak D call TRBD2 (6 bases). This CDR3 is built from 14 residues. The V end lost 1 base, the J end lost 1 base, and 6 bases lay between the germline ends. Germline values: CDR1 LNHDA, CDR2 SQIVND (reference sequence). The CDR3 loop reads CASSIASGTDTQYF. The CDR3 DNA is TGTGCCAGTAGTATAGCTAGCGGCACAGATACGCAGTATTTT.

V usage is TRBV10-3 and J usage is TRBJ1-3; D is unresolved. From germline, CDR1 is ENHRY and CDR2 SYGVKD. The V and J ends lost 7 bases and 4 bases respectively, with 17 bases between them. This CDR3 has 15 residues. CDR3 nucleotide sequence: TGTGCCATCACCGAAGACTCCAAGGCCGGAAACACCATATATTTT. Translated, it gives CAITEDSKAGNTIYF.

This clone has just one count. The chain links TRBV2 to TRBJ1-1, with a tentative D call TRBD1 (5 bases). This CDR3 is 14 amino acids long. The germline V and J ends were trimmed by 10 bases and 10 bases, with 25 bases remaining between them. Germline V lookup: CDR1 SNHLY, CDR2 FYNNEI. The CDR3 sequence is CAISSGSSEHRAFF. Written as DNA, the CDR3 is TGTGCCATCAGCTCAGGGTCGTCGGAGCACCGAGCTTTCTTT.

J is TRBJ2-1 and V is TRBV3-1 (or the pseudogene TRBV3-2); D is unresolved. This CDR3 region has 12 residues. Germline lookup yields CDR1 LGHDT and CDR2 YNNKEL (reference sequence). Trimming pared 3 bases from V and 5 bases from J, leaving 5 bases between. CDR3 coding DNA: TGTGCCAGCAGCCACCTTAACAATGAGCAGTTCTTC. Protein product: CASSHLNNEQFF.

This clone was seen more than once but under ten times. The rearrangement joins TRBV6-5 to TRBJ1-5, with 8 bases aligning to TRBD1. Germline-derived CDR1 and CDR2 are MNHEY and SVGAGI. The junction had 7 bases not matched to a gene; V was cut back by 6 bases and J by 9 bases. The CDR3 is 13 residues long. Written as DNA, the CDR3 is TGTGCCAGCAGGACAGGGGATGGGCGGCCCCAGCATTTT. Translating gives CASRTGDGRPQHF.

This chain links TRBV12-3 or TRBV12-4 with TRBJ1-1; D is ambiguous. This CDR3 region has 13 residues. Trimming stripped 2 bases from V and 11 bases from J, with 15 bases between. CDR3 residues: CASSLKDRSGAFF. The CDR3 coding sequence is TGTGCCAGCAGTTTAAAAGACCGATCGGGGGCTTTCTTT.

V and J are TRBV15 and TRBJ2-7, with D perhaps matching TRBD1 (5 bases). With 0 bases removed from V and 2 bases from J, the gap between germline ends came to 11 bases. This CDR3 has 15 amino acids. Germline lookup yields CDR1 LNHNV and CDR2 YYDKDF (reference sequence). The CDR3 here is CATSRDRRQTYEQYF. The CDR3 DNA is TGTGCCACCAGCAGAGATCGGAGACAGACCTACGAGCAGTACTTC.

The V and J genes are TRBV27 and TRBJ2-5, with D unresolved. Germline assignment: CDR1 MNHEY and CDR2 SMNVEV (reference sequence). CDR3 length: 14 residues. Trimming removed 6 bases at V and 2 bases at J, with 13 bases between. The CDR3 loop reads CASRPSWAQETQYF. The CDR3 DNA is TGTGCCAGCAGACCTTCTTGGGCGCAAGAGACCCAGTACTTC.

This clone was detected a few times. This chain joins TRBV4-1 and TRBJ1-2; no reliable D call. Trimming removed 0 bases at V and 3 bases at J, with 14 bases between. This CDR3 contains 16 residues. Germline V gene data show CDR1 as MGHRA and CDR2 as YSYEKL. The CDR3 is CASSQEGENEHYGYTF. In DNA form, the CDR3 reads TGCGCCAGCAGCCAAGAAGGAGAAAATGAGCACTATGGCTACACCTTC.

The V and J genes are TRBV27 and TRBJ2-5; 7 bases agree with TRBD1. CDR1 is MNHEY and CDR2 is SMNVEV in the germline V gene (reference sequence). This CDR3 region has 15 residues. V shed 6 bases, J shed 4 bases, and the junction held 11 bases outside the gene matches. The CDR3 loop reads CASSPISGGVETQYF. The CDR3 DNA reads TGTGCCAGCAGCCCTATTTCAGGGGGTGTAGAGACCCAGTACTTC.

V is TRBV7-9 and J is TRBJ2-7; D unclear. Germline assignment: CDR1 SEHNR and CDR2 FQNEAQ (reference sequence). V was clipped by 6 bases and J by 0 bases, with 15 bases between them. The CDR3 sequence is 15 residues long. CDR3 DNA: TGTGCCAGCAGTAAAAGGTCAGGCCCCTCCTACGAGCAGTACTTC. This translates into CASSKRSGPSYEQYF.

The chain carries TRBV5-1 and TRBJ2-1; possible D gene TRBD2, 6 bases. CDR3 size: 13 residues. The V end was cut by 5 bases, the J end by 4 bases, with 10 bases between. Germline V gives CDR1 SGHRS, CDR2 YFSETQ. The CDR3 DNA reads as TGCGCCAGCAGGACTAGTGGTTACAATGAGCAGTTCTTC. Translating gives CASRTSGYNEQFF.

This chain uses TRBV6-5 with TRBJ2-7; D may be TRBD1 (5 bases). Trimming cost V 4 bases and J 3 bases, with 10 bases left between them. The CDR3 has 13 residues. Germline values: CDR1 MNHEY, CDR2 SVGAGI. The CDR3 is CASSFTGFYEQYF. The CDR3 nucleotides are TGTGCCAGCAGTTTCACAGGATTCTACGAGCAGTACTTC.

The chain joins TRBV5-1 to TRBJ2-5; maybe TRBD2 (6 bases). The V and J ends lost 5 bases and 7 bases respectively, with 18 bases between them. There are 14 residues in the CDR3. Germline CDR1 SGHRS, CDR2 YFSETQ. This CDR3 reads CASRAGPPGGTQYF. CDR3 DNA: TGCGCCAGCAGGGCGGGCCCACCCGGGGGGACCCAGTACTTC. The variable domain in full, with the rest retrieved from reference TRBV5-1 and TRBJ2-5, is KAGVTQTPRYLIKTRGQQVTLSCSPISGHRSVSWYQQTPGQGLQFLFEYFSETQRNKGNFPGRFSGRQFSNSRSEMNVSTLELGDSALYLCASRAGPPGGTQYFGPGTRLLVL.

This clone occurred once. The gene calls are TRBV28 and TRBJ2-7; 7 bases fit TRBD1. V was pared by 5 bases and J by 3 bases, with 7 bases of the junction left unmatched. Germline V gene sequence: CDR1 MDHEN, CDR2 SYDVKM. The CDR3 contains 14 residues. The CDR3: CASSPQGQYYEQYF. The DNA for the CDR3 is TGTGCCAGCAGTCCCCAGGGACAGTACTACGAGCAGTACTTC.

The rearrangement uses TRBV15 and TRBJ2-1, with 10 bases matching TRBD2. The CDR3 is 18 amino acids. Germline V gene lookup returns CDR1 LNHNV and CDR2 YYDKDF (reference sequence). V was clipped by 0 bases and J by 1 base; unmatched bases: 6. The CDR3: CATSRDGSGRGSYNEQFF. As DNA, the CDR3 is TGTGCCACCAGCAGAGATGGGAGCGGGAGGGGTTCCTACAATGAGCAGTTCTTC.

This clone was seen a handful of times. The rearrangement links TRBV18 to TRBJ2-7; 8 positions agree with TRBD2. The germline V gene has CDR1 KGHSH and CDR2 LQKENI. This CDR3 contains 15 residues. Losses at the gene ends were 0 bases for V and 2 bases for J; bases not matched to a gene: 3. CDR3 nucleotides: TGTGCCAGCTCACCACCCCTAGCGGGCACCTACGAGCAGTACTTC. Its translation: CASSPPLAGTYEQYF.